The rows below give T cell receptor beta chains drawn from one sample of a study of T-cell reconstitution after alpha-beta-depleted transplantation in children. TCRdb processed the PCR reads anew with MiXCR; each CDR3 protein has one entry. The sample lists 250,000 to 400,000 distinct CDR3 sequences, around 20% occurring once. The sequences come from PBMCs, mostly from graft donor cells, collected 180 days after TCRalphabeta/CD19-depleted stem cell transplant. The source of these receptors is a male patient between 5 and 17 years old who had a stem cell transplant for acute lymphoblastic leukemia, so the T cells may come from the graft donor. Both conserved end residues are part of each CDR3. The D gene is left open where the match is weak. Clone sizes are given selectively: once, few, many, or a class where the clone is expanded.

size: .; D: TRBD1; V: TRBV28; J: TRBJ2-7; CDR3: CASSLRGPPPEQYF; DNA: TGTGCCAGCAGTTTAAGGGGGCCTCCCCCAGAGCAGTACTTC
size: many; D: TRBD1; V: TRBV7-8; J: TRBJ1-2; CDR3: CASSLAGRGYGYTF; DNA: TGTGCCAGCAGCTTAGCAGGCAGGGGGTATGGCTACACCTTC
size: .; D: .; V: TRBV11-2; J: TRBJ2-7; CDR3: CASSLDQTVLGRYEQYF; DNA: TGTGCCAGCAGCTTAGACCAAACGGTCCTAGGGCGCTACGAGCAGTACTTC
size: .; D: .; V: TRBV7-9; J: TRBJ1-2; CDR3: CASSLPAGDGYTF; DNA: TGTGCCAGCAGCTTACCCGCAGGGGATGGCTACACCTTC
size: few; D: .; V: TRBV21-1; J: TRBJ2-3; CDR3: CASSKSGGRLAGGGGTDTQYF; DNA: TGTGCCAGCAGCAAATCCGGGGGTCGGCTAGCGGGAGGAGGAGGCACAGATACGCAGTATTTT
size: few; D: TRBD2; V: TRBV20-1; J: TRBJ2-3; CDR3: CSARGLAGLIVTDTQYF; DNA: TGCAGTGCTAGGGGACTAGCGGGCCTGATCGTCACAGATACGCAGTATTTT
size: .; D: TRBD1; V: TRBV5-1; J: TRBJ2-7; CDR3: CASSWDRGRTYEQYF; DNA: TGCGCCAGCAGCTGGGACAGGGGGAGAACCTACGAGCAGTACTTC
size: .; D: TRBD1; V: TRBV5-1; J: TRBJ1-3; CDR3: CASSFTPGQKSGNTIYF; DNA: TGCGCCAGCAGCTTTACACCGGGACAGAAGTCTGGAAACACCATATATTTT
size: many; D: .; V: TRBV5-1; J: TRBJ2-7; CDR3: CASSLGAGTSPEQYF; DNA: TGCGCCAGCAGTCTGGGAGCCGGGACAAGCCCCGAGCAGTACTTC
size: few; D: TRBD2; V: TRBV5-1; J: TRBJ2-7; CDR3: CASSGVAGVSSYEQYF; DNA: TGCGCCAGCAGCGGAGTTGCGGGAGTGAGTTCCTACGAGCAGTACTTC
size: .; D: .; V: TRBV6-1; J: TRBJ2-2; CDR3: CASLKSRGGSLNTGELFF; DNA: TGTGCCAGCCTAAAGTCCCGAGGGGGGTCTCTGAACACCGGGGAGCTGTTTTTT
size: .; D: TRBD2; V: TRBV20-1; J: TRBJ2-5; CDR3: CSRTSVGKETQYF; DNA: TGCAGTCGGACTAGCGTCGGGAAGGAGACCCAGTACTTC
size: many; D: .; V: TRBV5-1; J: TRBJ2-3; CDR3: CASSGSPILDTQYF; DNA: TGCGCCAGCAGTGGCAGCCCAATCCTGGATACGCAGTATTTT
size: .; D: .; V: TRBV20-1; J: TRBJ2-1; CDR3: CSASAEIAYNEQFF; DNA: TGCAGTGCTAGTGCGGAGATCGCCTACAATGAGCAGTTCTTC
size: .; D: TRBD2; V: TRBV19; J: TRBJ2-5; CDR3: CASRPRLAGQETQYF; DNA: TGTGCCAGTAGGCCGAGACTAGCAGGTCAAGAGACCCAGTACTTC
size: .; D: .; V: TRBV6-1; J: TRBJ2-3; CDR3: CASSPPGGDTQYF; DNA: TGTGCCAGCAGTCCGCCCGGGGGAGATACGCAGTATTTT
size: few; D: .; V: TRBV7-3; J: TRBJ2-1; CDR3: CASSLGGGGGYNEQFF; DNA: TGTGCCAGCAGCCTTGGGGGCGGCGGGGGCTACAATGAGCAGTTCTTC
size: .; D: TRBD1; V: TRBV5-1; J: TRBJ1-3; CDR3: CASSLAAFRQGKPGNTIYF; DNA: TGCGCCAGCAGCTTGGCCGCGTTTAGACAGGGCAAGCCTGGAAACACCATATATTTT
size: .; D: .; V: TRBV6-5; J: TRBJ2-7; CDR3: CASSPSGFGYEQYF; DNA: TGTGCCAGCAGTCCCTCGGGGTTCGGTTACGAGCAGTACTTC
size: .; D: .; V: TRBV6-1; J: TRBJ2-6; CDR3: CASRRELTGANVLTF; DNA: TGTGCCAGCCGGAGGGAACTCACTGGGGCCAACGTCCTGACTTTC
size: few; D: .; V: TRBV5-6; J: TRBJ2-1; CDR3: CASSLHVRTSYNEQFF; DNA: TGTGCCAGCAGCTTGCACGTCAGGACCTCCTACAATGAGCAGTTCTTC
size: .; D: .; V: TRBV5-1; J: TRBJ2-3; CDR3: CASTQEGQRFTDTQYF; DNA: TGCGCCAGCACGCAAGAGGGACAAAGGTTCACAGATACGCAGTATTTT
size: .; D: TRBD2; V: TRBV20-1; J: TRBJ2-7; CDR3: CSARGLAYEQYF; DNA: TGCAGTGCTCGAGGACTAGCCTACGAGCAGTACTTC
size: few; D: TRBD1; V: TRBV5-4; J: TRBJ2-5; CDR3: CASSLEGQGLGTQYF; DNA: TGTGCCAGCAGCTTGGAGGGACAGGGGCTAGGGACCCAGTACTTC
size: .; D: .; V: TRBV12-3/TRBV12-4; J: TRBJ2-3; CDR3: CASSLDGVLDTQYF; DNA: TGTGCCAGCAGTTTAGATGGTGTGTTGGATACGCAGTATTTT
size: .; D: .; V: TRBV5-1; J: TRBJ1-1; CDR3: CASSSGIEAFF; DNA: TGCGCCAGCAGCTCTGGTATTGAAGCTTTCTTT
size: .; D: .; V: TRBV7-4; J: TRBJ2-1; CDR3: CASSLDSRRVQFF; DNA: TGTGCCAGCAGCTTAGATTCGAGAAGGGTTCAGTTCTTC
size: many; D: .; V: TRBV4-3; J: TRBJ1-1; CDR3: CASSQVGQGVTEAFF; DNA: TGCGCCAGCAGCCAAGTCGGCCAGGGTGTCACTGAAGCTTTCTTT
size: many; D: .; V: TRBV4-1; J: TRBJ1-2; CDR3: CASSPQGFNYGYTF; DNA: TGCGCCAGCAGCCCACAGGGATTTAACTATGGCTACACCTTC
size: .; D: TRBD1; V: TRBV20-1; J: TRBJ2-7; CDR3: CCARGTTGVSYEQYF; DNA: TGCTGTGCTAGAGGGACGACAGGGGTCTCCTACGAGCAGTACTTC
size: .; D: .; V: TRBV21-1; J: TRBJ2-3; CDR3: CASSRNPSSPWADTQYF; DNA: TGTGCCAGCAGCAGAAACCCGTCTAGTCCCTGGGCAGATACGCAGTATTTT
size: few; D: .; V: TRBV12-3/TRBV12-4; J: TRBJ2-4; CDR3: CASRLRGSKNIQYF; DNA: TGTGCCAGCAGGTTGAGGGGGTCCAAAAACATTCAGTACTTC
size: .; D: TRBD1; V: TRBV7-7; J: TRBJ2-5; CDR3: CASSTQGVETQYF; DNA: TGTGCCAGCAGCACACAGGGGGTGGAGACCCAGTACTTC
size: .; D: .; V: TRBV29-1; J: TRBJ1-2; CDR3: CSVETRQANYGYTF; DNA: TGCAGCGTTGAAACCCGACAGGCTAACTATGGCTACACCTTC
size: .; D: .; V: TRBV4-1; J: TRBJ2-6; CDR3: CASSQTGHDVLTF; DNA: TGCGCCAGCAGCCAAACAGGACACGACGTCCTGACTTTC
size: .; D: TRBD2; V: TRBV29-1; J: TRBJ2-2; CDR3: CSGRLAGWAGELFF; DNA: TGCAGCGGGCGACTAGCGGGATGGGCCGGGGAGCTGTTTTTT
size: few; D: TRBD1; V: TRBV12-3/TRBV12-4; J: TRBJ2-3; CDR3: CASSLQGQEWFGDTQYF; DNA: TGTGCCAGCAGTCTCCAGGGACAGGAGTGGTTTGGAGATACGCAGTATTTT
size: .; D: .; V: TRBV29-1; J: TRBJ2-2; CDR3: CSVEDLRGPPGELFF; DNA: TGCAGCGTTGAAGATCTTCGGGGTCCCCCCGGGGAGCTGTTTTTT
size: .; D: .; V: TRBV5-1; J: TRBJ2-1; CDR3: CASSLVAGNREQFF; DNA: TGCGCCAGCAGCTTGGTAGCAGGGAACAGGGAGCAGTTCTTC
size: .; D: TRBD2; V: TRBV11-3; J: TRBJ2-3; CDR3: CASSPLAGGDKQYF; DNA: TGTGCCAGCAGTCCCCTAGCGGGAGGAGATAAGCAGTATTTT
size: many; D: TRBD1; V: TRBV4-1; J: TRBJ2-7; CDR3: CASSLRDSKFYEQYF; DNA: TGCGCCAGCAGCCTCCGGGACAGCAAATTTTACGAGCAGTACTTC
size: .; D: .; V: TRBV7-9; J: TRBJ2-7; CDR3: CASGFKAYEQYF; DNA: TGTGCCAGCGGATTCAAGGCTTACGAGCAGTACTTC
size: many; D: TRBD2; V: TRBV15; J: TRBJ2-7; CDR3: CATSRARAGDEQYF; DNA: TGTGCCACCAGCAGAGCCAGGGCGGGGGACGAGCAGTACTTC
size: .; D: .; V: TRBV12-3/TRBV12-4; J: TRBJ2-7; CDR3: CASSYQGWPLIYEQYF; DNA: TGTGCCAGCAGTTACCAGGGCTGGCCTCTCATCTACGAGCAGTACTTC
size: few; D: TRBD2; V: TRBV7-9; J: TRBJ2-1; CDR3: CASSWELAGGLYNEQFF; DNA: TGTGCCAGCAGCTGGGAGTTAGCGGGAGGACTTTACAATGAGCAGTTCTTC
size: .; D: TRBD1; V: TRBV3-1; J: TRBJ2-1; CDR3: CASSQLTGATYNEQFF; DNA: TGTGCCAGCAGCCAACTGACAGGGGCCACCTACAATGAGCAGTTCTTC
size: few; D: .; V: TRBV5-1; J: TRBJ2-7; CDR3: CASSLTGENGYEQYF; DNA: TGCGCCAGCAGCTTGACTGGGGAGAACGGCTACGAGCAGTACTTC
size: .; D: TRBD1; V: TRBV11-3; J: TRBJ2-5; CDR3: CASSMDRAETQYF; DNA: TGTGCCAGCAGCATGGACAGGGCCGAGACCCAGTACTTC
size: few; D: .; V: TRBV21-1; J: TRBJ1-6; CDR3: CASSKDHLEPLHF; DNA: TGTGCCAGCAGCAAAGATCACTTAGAGCCCCTCCACTTT
size: few; D: .; V: TRBV5-1; J: TRBJ1-2; CDR3: CASSLGAPLYGYTF; DNA: TGCGCCAGCAGCTTGGGGGCCCCTCTCTATGGCTACACCTTC